The clone carrying this TCR beta chain was counted at least ten times. The data derive from a study of T-cell reconstitution after alpha-beta-depleted transplantation in children. Unique molecular identifiers were incorporated into the prepared TCRbeta library. TCRdb ran MiXCR on the PCR reads and lists one entry per CDR3 protein. The table records under 350,000 distinct CDR3 sequences, about 10% of them present only once. CDR1 DFQATT and CDR2 SNEGSKA come from the germline V gene (reference sequence). This CDR3 spans 15 amino acids. J gave up 5 bases and V 0 bases, and 7 bases lay outside the gene matches.

The chain joins TRBV20-1 to TRBJ2-3; 8 nucleotides line up with TRBD2. The receptor was isolated from a human donor who donated a stem cell graft to a child with SCID. Sequenced material: PBMCs from the stem cell graft donor, taken from the stem cell graft. CDR3 loop: CSARDHLSGEDTQYF. CDR3 sequence (DNA): TGCAGTGCTAGAGATCATCTTAGCGGGGAAGATACGCAGTATTTT.